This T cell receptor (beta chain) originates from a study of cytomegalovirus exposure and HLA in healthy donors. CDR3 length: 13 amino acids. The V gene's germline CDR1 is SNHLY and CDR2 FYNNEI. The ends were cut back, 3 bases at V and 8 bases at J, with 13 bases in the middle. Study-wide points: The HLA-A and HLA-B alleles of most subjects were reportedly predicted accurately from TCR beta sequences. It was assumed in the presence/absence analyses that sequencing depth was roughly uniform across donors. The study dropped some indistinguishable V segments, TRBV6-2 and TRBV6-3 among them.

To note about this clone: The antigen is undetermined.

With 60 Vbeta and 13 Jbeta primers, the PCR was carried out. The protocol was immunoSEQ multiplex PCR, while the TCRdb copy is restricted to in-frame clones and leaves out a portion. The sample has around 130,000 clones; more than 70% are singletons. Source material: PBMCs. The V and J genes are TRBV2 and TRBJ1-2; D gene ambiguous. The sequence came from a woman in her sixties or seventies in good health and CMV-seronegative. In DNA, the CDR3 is TGTGCCAGCAGTGAGCGAGGGAATCTAGGCTACACCTTC. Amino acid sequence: CASSERGNLGYTF.